The 27 T cell receptor beta chains below were found in one sample sequenced in a study of T cell responses to AZD1222 COVID-19 vaccine. Method: immunoSEQ multiplex PCR; TCRdb's copy keeps in-frame clones and lacks some. The sample includes some 150,000 clones, 90% of them seen just once. Sequencing used peripheral blood, obtained on day 0 of AZD1222 vaccination. The receptors derive from an adult in good health.

V usage is TRBV24-1 and J usage is TRBJ2-3; 9 bases line up with TRBD1. The ends lost 4 bases at V and 3 bases at J; junction bases unmatched: 4. Looked up from germline, CDR1 is KGHDR and CDR2 is SFDVKD. This CDR3 has 15 amino acids. In nucleotides, the CDR3 is TGTGCCACCAGTGAAGACGGACAGGGGACAGATACGCAGTATTTT. It is translated as CATSEDGQGTDTQYF.

The chain links TRBV6-2 or TRBV6-3 to TRBJ2-3; no clear D gene. The CDR3 contains 12 residues. Germline V gene sequence: CDR1 MNHEY, CDR2 SVGEGT. The V and J ends lost 6 bases and 4 bases respectively, with 8 bases between them. CDR3 region: CASSRTADTQYF. The DNA of the CDR3 is TGTGCCAGCAGCCGGACGGCAGATACGCAGTATTTT.

This chain links TRBV5-5 with TRBJ2-2, with 9 bases that match TRBD1. Losses at the gene ends were 4 bases for V and 4 bases for J; bases not matched to a gene: 5. The germline gives CDR1 SGHKS, CDR2 YYEKEE (reference sequence). The CDR3 has 15 amino acids. CDR3 residues: CASSGTGSVTGELFF. CDR3 in DNA: TGTGCCAGCAGCGGGACAGGGTCGGTCACCGGGGAGCTGTTTTTT.

V and J are TRBV10-3 and TRBJ1-2, with 8 bases matching TRBD1. The CDR3 runs to 15 residues. Germline V lookup: CDR1 ENHRY, CDR2 SYGVKD. V shed 0 bases and J 8 bases; nucleotides not matched to a gene: 8. CDR3 in DNA: TGTGCCATCAGTGAGTCGACAGGGGATGTTTACGGCTACACCTTC. The encoded protein is CAISESTGDVYGYTF.

This chain links TRBV4-1 with TRBJ2-7; the D call may be TRBD1 or TRBD2 (5 bases each). The germline CDR1 and CDR2 sequences are MGHRA and YSYEKL. The CDR3 spans 14 residues. With 4 bases removed from V and 2 bases from J, the gap between germline ends came to 12 bases. The CDR3 sequence: CASSPRDGPYEQYF. CDR3 coding DNA: TGCGCCAGCAGCCCCCGGGACGGACCCTACGAGCAGTACTTC.

The rearrangement uses TRBV19 and TRBJ1-1, with D unclear. Trimming shortened V by 5 bases and J by 7 bases, and 20 bases separated the two germline ends. Germline CDR1 and CDR2: LNHDA and SQIVND (reference sequence). This CDR3 has 15 amino acids. CDR3 DNA: TGTGCCAGTAGTGCTACTGGGGTGTTTTTAGGTGAAGCTTTCTTT. Encoded protein: CASSATGVFLGEAFF.

This chain uses TRBV2 with TRBJ2-1; no reliable D call. The germline CDR1 and CDR2 sequences are SNHLY and FYNNEI. This CDR3 is 14 amino acids long. Deletions cut 3 bases from V and 4 bases from J, with 10 bases between. The CDR3 sequence is CASSEFSGYNEQFF. CDR3 nucleotide sequence: TGTGCCAGCAGTGAGTTTAGTGGGTACAATGAGCAGTTCTTC.

This rearrangement joins TRBV2 to TRBJ1-3; D is uncertain. Germline CDR1 reads SNHLY; CDR2 reads FYNNEI. V shed 4 bases and J shed 2 bases, with 9 bases lying between them. The CDR3 runs 14 residues. The CDR3 nucleotides read TGTGCCAGCAGTGTGCCCGAGGCTGGAAACACCATATATTTT. Amino acids: CASSVPEAGNTIYF.

In nucleotides, the CDR3 is TGTGCCAGCAGCTTACCGGACCCCACTAACTCTGATACGCAGTATTTT. It is translated as CASSLPDPTNSDTQYF. The chain links TRBV5-4 to TRBJ2-3; D is undetermined. Trimming removed 2 bases at V and 6 bases at J, with 19 bases between. The CDR3 covers 16 residues. The germline gives CDR1 SGHNT, CDR2 YYREEE (reference sequence). The full variable domain, its missing parts supplied by reference TRBV5-4 and TRBJ2-3, is ETGVTQSPTHLIKTRGQQVTLRCSSQSGHNTVSWYQQALGQGPQFIFQYYREEENGRGNFPPRFSGLQFPNYSSELNVNALELDDSALYLCASSLPDPTNSDTQYFGPGTRLTVL.

This rearrangement joins TRBV24-1 to TRBJ2-1, with D possibly being TRBD1 (6 bases). CDR1 and CDR2 from the germline V gene are KGHDR and SFDVKD. This CDR3 spans 19 amino acids. Trimming shortened V by 6 bases and J by 7 bases, and 30 bases separated the two germline ends. CDR3 sequence reads: CATSLIFGPERTDPNEQFF. CDR3 coding DNA: TGTGCCACCAGTCTAATATTTGGACCCGAGAGGACAGATCCTAATGAGCAGTTCTTC.

Here the CDR3 DNA reads TGTGCCAGCAGTTACCTCCGCACGGGGGGTTGGAATCAGCCCCAGCATTTT. Its protein product is CASSYLRTGGWNQPQHF. This rearrangement joins TRBV6-2 or TRBV6-3 to TRBJ1-5; a possible D gene is TRBD1 (5 bases). V lost 2 bases and J lost 4, with 18 bases in between. Germline values: CDR1 MNHEY, CDR2 SVGEGT. The CDR3 is made up of 17 amino acids.

The rearrangement links TRBV7-6 to TRBJ2-7, with D possibly matching TRBD2 (5 bases). Looked up from germline, CDR1 is SGHVS and CDR2 is FNYEAQ. This CDR3 contains 15 residues. The germline V and J ends were trimmed by 2 bases and 2 bases, with 13 bases remaining between them. The CDR3 sequence is CASSLNSAGAYEQYF. The DNA of the CDR3 is TGTGCCAGCAGCTTAAATTCGGCGGGTGCCTACGAGCAGTACTTC.

This CDR3 is CASSQRTASSGNTIYF. The CDR3 coding sequence is TGTGCCAGCAGCCAACGGACAGCGAGCTCTGGAAACACCATATATTTT. The rearrangement links TRBV7-9 to TRBJ1-3; D is possibly TRBD1 (6 bases). The V gene's germline CDR1 is SEHNR and CDR2 FQNEAQ (reference sequence). The CDR3 is 16 residues long. The V gene lost 5 bases and the J gene lost 0 bases, with 14 bases spanning the gap.

V is TRBV19 and J is TRBJ1-1, with a weak D call TRBD1 (6 bases). The length of the CDR3 is 14 residues. V was shortened by 7 bases and J by 4 bases, with 16 bases between the two germline ends. The germline V gene has CDR1 LNHDA and CDR2 SQIVND (reference sequence). The DNA for the CDR3 is TGTGCCAGTATGGTGCCAGCCAGGGGCACTGAAGCTTTCTTT. It translates to CASMVPARGTEAFF.

The CDR3 DNA is TGTGCCAGCAGTTACGGAGGGGACGGGAACACCGGGGAGCTGTTTTTT. It yields the protein CASSYGGDGNTGELFF. The chain has TRBV6-2 or TRBV6-3 and TRBJ2-2, with a weak D call TRBD2 (6 bases). Trimming removed 2 bases at V and 1 base at J, with 11 bases between. The CDR3 is 16 amino acids. Germline CDR1 is MNHEY and CDR2 is SVGEGT.

The chain employs TRBV4-2 and TRBJ1-2; possible D gene TRBD1, 5 bases. The germline V and J ends were trimmed by 0 bases and 5 bases, with 19 bases remaining between them. The germline V gene has CDR1 LGHNA and CDR2 YNFKEQ. The CDR3 has 17 residues. CDR3 sequence reads: CASSQDRQGLPLYGYTF. The CDR3 DNA reads TGTGCCAGCAGCCAAGACCGTCAGGGCCTACCTTTATATGGCTACACCTTC.

This chain connects TRBV4-3 to TRBJ1-1, with D uncertain. The germline V gene encodes CDR1 LGHNA and CDR2 YSLEER. CDR3 length: 15 residues. Trimming left V 1 base short and J 1 base short, with 10 bases between. In nucleotides, the CDR3 is TGCGCCAGCAGCCAAGTGGTCGAGGAGAACACTGAAGCTTTCTTT. Protein sequence: CASSQVVEENTEAFF.

This clone occurred once. The chain has TRBV7-8 and TRBJ2-2; D remains unclear. Trimming stripped 4 bases from V and 4 bases from J, with 16 bases between. The CDR3 loop spans 16 amino acids. CDR1 is SGHVS, CDR2 FQNEAQ, per germline. CDR3 nucleotide sequence: TGTGCCAGCAGCTCCTGGGCACGGAACACCACCGGGGAGCTGTTTTTT. It codes for CASSSWARNTTGELFF.

This clone was observed a few times. V gene TRBV5-5 combines with J gene TRBJ1-5; the D gene is possibly TRBD1 (5 bases). This CDR3 is 15 amino acids long. Trimming shortened V by 0 bases and J by 0 bases, and 7 bases separated the two germline ends. Germline assignment: CDR1 SGHKS and CDR2 YYEKEE (reference sequence). CDR3 bases: TGTGCCAGCAGCTTGGGGGGGAATAGCAATCAGCCCCAGCATTTT. Translation: CASSLGGNSNQPQHF. Variable domain in full (rest from reference TRBV5-5 and TRBJ1-5): DAGVTQSPTHLIKTRGQQVTLRCSPISGHKSVSWYQQVLGQGPQFIFQYYEKEERGRGNFPDRFSARQFPNYSSELNVNALLLGDSALYLCASSLGGNSNQPQHFGDGTRLSIL.

The chain has TRBV28 and TRBJ2-1; possible D gene TRBD2, 7 bases. Germline values: CDR1 MDHEN, CDR2 SYDVKM. V shed 2 bases and J shed 3 bases, with 11 bases lying between them. This CDR3 is built from 15 residues. Written as DNA, the CDR3 is TGTGCCAGCAGTTTAGGGGGGGCAGGCTACAATGAGCAGTTCTTC. Protein sequence: CASSLGGAGYNEQFF.

The rearrangement uses TRBV28 and TRBJ1-4; D unresolved. V was clipped by 6 bases and J by 10 bases, with 12 bases between them. Looked up from germline, CDR1 is MDHEN and CDR2 is SYDVKM. CDR3 length: 12 amino acids. The CDR3 nucleotides are TGTGCCAGCAGCACCGATCATTTAAAACTGTTTTTT. It yields the protein CASSTDHLKLFF.

The chain uses TRBV5-1 and TRBJ2-1; TRBD2 matches at 12 bases. The trim removed 4 bases at V and 7 bases at J, leaving 12 bases unmatched. The V gene's germline CDR1 is SGHRS and CDR2 YFSETQ. The length of the CDR3 is 17 residues. The CDR3 sequence is CASSSPSGRAQENEQFF. The CDR3 nucleotides read TGCGCCAGCAGCAGTCCTAGCGGGAGGGCCCAAGAGAATGAGCAGTTCTTC.

V is TRBV29-1 and J is TRBJ1-1, with a tentative D call TRBD1 (5 bases). Germline V gene data show CDR1 as SQVTM and CDR2 as ANQGSEA. The CDR3 extends over 12 amino acids. The ends were cut back, 4 bases at V and 4 bases at J, with 10 bases in the middle. CDR3 nucleotides: TGCAGCGTTGTTGGGGGAGGCACTGAAGCTTTCTTT. Translation: CSVVGGGTEAFF. Complete variable domain (other parts from reference TRBV29-1 and TRBJ1-1): SAVISQKPSRDICQRGTSLTIQCQVDSQVTMMFWYRQQPGQSLTLIATANQGSEATYESGFVIDKFPISRPNLTFSTLTVSNMSPEDSSIYLCSVVGGGTEAFFGQGTRLTVV.

V usage is TRBV19 and J usage is TRBJ1-5, with D perhaps TRBD1 (5 bases). The V gene lost 6 bases and the J gene lost 0 bases, with 18 bases spanning the gap. This CDR3 is built from 17 residues. Germline-derived CDR1 and CDR2 are LNHDA and SQIVND (reference sequence). The CDR3 loop reads CASRPGREEDSNQPQHF. CDR3 nucleotides: TGTGCCAGTAGACCGGGCAGGGAGGAGGATAGCAATCAGCCCCAGCATTTT.

V gene TRBV28 combines with J gene TRBJ1-2, with D possibly matching TRBD1 (5 bases). The germline V gene encodes CDR1 MDHEN and CDR2 SYDVKM. The CDR3 spans 14 residues. V shed 5 bases and J shed 5 bases, with 15 bases lying between them. CDR3 coding DNA: TGTGCCAGCAGTACGGGGCCAGAGATATATGGCTACACCTTC. Residues: CASSTGPEIYGYTF.

The chain has TRBV7-9 and TRBJ1-1; unclear D gene. Germline V gene lookup returns CDR1 SEHNR and CDR2 FQNEAQ (reference sequence). The CDR3 loop spans 14 amino acids. Trimming cost V 3 bases and J 5 bases, with 13 bases left between them. The CDR3 DNA sequence: TGTGCCAGCAGCTTGGAATTCTCGGCAACTGAAGCTTTCTTT. Amino acids: CASSLEFSATEAFF.

V and J are TRBV9 and TRBJ2-4; 7 bases are a match to TRBD2. The CDR3 is made up of 14 amino acids. V was pared by 4 bases and J by 5 bases, with 6 bases of the junction left unmatched. The germline V gene has CDR1 SGDLS and CDR2 YYNGEE. As DNA, the CDR3 is TGTGCCAGCAGCCCCGGGACTACCCAAAACATTCAGTACTTC. This sequence encodes CASSPGTTQNIQYF. The variable domain in full, with the rest retrieved from reference TRBV9 and TRBJ2-4, is DSGVTQTPKHLITATGQRVTLRCSPRSGDLSVYWYQQSLDQGLQFLIQYYNGEERAKGNILERFSAQQFPDLHSELNLSSLELGDSALYFCASSPGTTQNIQYFGAGTRLSVL.